This T cell receptor (beta chain) originates from a study of blood T cells in healthy people across ages (dated by TCRdb to about 2015). Regarding the study in general: In model experiments, template switching captured about one uniquely barcoded TCR beta cDNA molecule for every two T cells. Using the same blood draw, the study looked at two additional independent replicas of 1 million unique cDNA reads for two donors, one aged 18 to 29 and the other aged 80 or older. The study measured age-related changes in TCR beta repertoire diversity using deep sequencing normalized with unique cDNA molecular identifiers. Donors of different ages were randomly distributed across sequencing lanes to avoid experimental bias. Donors were grouped into four age groups: young (average roughly 15 years), middle-aged (around 39), aged (approximately 67) and long-lived (about 89). The study at large found these results: Donor CMV infection status was unknown, potentially confounding age-related changes in expanded clonotypes. Compared with the aged group, the long-lived group had more naive CD4+ T cells, fewer expanded clones and increased TCR diversity, a pattern suggesting age selection. A strong correlation was found between observed TCR beta diversity and the percentage of naive T cells measured by flow cytometry. Estimates of total diversity based on one million sequenced T cells were regarded as lower bounds and as underestimates. Because profiling used bulk unsorted PBMCs, naive and antigen-experienced compartments could not be compared conclusively. Observed TCR beta diversity per million T cells fell roughly linearly with age, and a significant reduction was already apparent by age around 40.

Concerning this clonotype: Its recognized antigen is unknown. Base-call qualities are not available, and no considerably larger clone is one nucleotide away.

CDR1 is given as SQVTM and CDR2 as ANQGSEA, both from the germline V gene. Spanning cysteine to phenylalanine, the CDR3 consists of 12 amino acids. Kept here is only the CDR3 DNA, which spans 36 bases and is read in frame from base 1. V ends up 5 bases short and J 8 bases short, with an unmatched junction base count of 8. The library was made by 5' RACE. For sequencing, an Illumina HiSeq 2500 was employed. A second PCR of roughly 7 to 11 cycles was performed with a sample-barcoded 5' primer and a J-beta primer mix. A template-switch 5' adaptor carrying 12 random nucleotides introduced a unique molecular identifier onto each TCR beta cDNA molecule. At least 2.5 million CDR3-containing paired-end reads were obtained from each sample. First-strand cDNA synthesis was performed from all RNA using the Mint cDNA synthesis kit, with priming by a TRBC-specific oligonucleotide. Following uracil-DNA glycosylase treatment, all cDNA underwent a first 18-cycle PCR with the universal primers M1SS and BC2_uni_R. The source study handled its data this way. Normalization of each sample was performed by random selection of 1 million high-quality reads, each carrying a distinct molecular identifier. Instead of being binned into consensus sequences, reads with shared molecular identifiers were discarded. MiTCR, set to a Q25 quality threshold and the strictest error-elimination algorithm, was used for CDR3 identification, clonotype clustering and error correction. A nonparametric unseen species model with Euler transformation was used to estimate a lower bound on total TCR beta diversity. The raw public data were reprocessed by TCRdb itself: fastp quality trimming at Q25, MiXCR clonotype calling, in-frame beta chains only. Identical CDR3 protein sequences are pooled into one entry, listed with their most common genes and DNA. The V and J calls were determined by TCRdb, not by the authors. This sample comprises about 1.8 million distinct CDR3 sequences, approximately 50% of them detected only once. The top ten clones comprise approximately 2.1% of the sample.

The approximately 41 donors, aged 6 to 90 years, were systemically healthy Caucasian individuals from Russia. Each donor gave ten milliliters of peripheral blood, collected into EDTA-treated Vacutainer tubes. Ficoll-Paque density-gradient centrifugation was used to isolate PBMCs, with at least 6.5 million per sample. Trizol reagent was used to extract total RNA from PBMCs, with at least 6 micrograms per sample. For every donor, an aliquot of PBMCs went through flow cytometry to measure the percentages of naive CD45RAhigh/CD27high T cells. The chain is made from TRBV29-1 and TRBJ1-2; TRBD1 agrees with 7 junctional bases. This clonotype was sampled from a woman aged 40 to 49 in good health. Source material: blood. The DNA sequence reads TGCAGCGTTTTGGGGACAGATGGGGGCTACACCTTC. This encodes CSVLGTDGGYTF.